The 16 T cell receptor beta chains below all came from one sample that was sequenced in a study of T cell responses to AZD1222 COVID-19 vaccine (dated by TCRdb to 2020 to 2022). The library relied on the immunoSEQ multiplex PCR assay. The immuneACCESS repertoire file appears here via TCRdb, limited to in-frame rearrangements. These files lack a portion of the clones; in checked studies, under half of the deficit traces to unresolved V genes, and the cause of the others is not known. The table for this sample lists some 140,000 clones; over 75% of them were counted only once. The ten largest clones take up 4.5% to 7% of the sample. The time point label on this specimen signifies: about 28 days (+/-7) after the second vaccine dose. The specimen was peripheral blood, collected 28 days after the second AZD1222 dose. These TCRs come from an adult who received the AZD1222 COVID-19 vaccine.

J is TRBJ1-2 and V is TRBV19; a weak D match, TRBD1 (6 bases). The CDR3 totals 15 residues. V was shortened by 8 bases and J by 0 bases, with 16 bases between the two germline ends. Germline V gives CDR1 LNHDA, CDR2 SQIVND (reference sequence). The CDR3 loop reads CASGYQGRTNYGYTF. The CDR3 coding sequence is TGTGCCAGTGGCTATCAGGGGCGAACTAACTATGGCTACACCTTC.

The V and J genes are TRBV13 and TRBJ1-2, with D maybe TRBD1 (6 bases). The CDR3 consists of 15 residues. Germline lookup yields CDR1 PRHDT and CDR2 FYEKMQ (reference sequence). Trimming shortened V by 5 bases and J by 2 bases, and 15 bases separated the two germline ends. CDR3 sequence: CASSRLWDKNYGYTF. In DNA form, the CDR3 reads TGTGCCAGCAGCCGTCTGTGGGACAAAAACTATGGCTACACCTTC.

The chain joins TRBV6-5 to TRBJ1-4; D gene unclear. V lost 0 bases and J lost 4, with 6 bases in between. CDR3 length: 14 amino acids. From germline, CDR1 is MNHEY and CDR2 SVGAGI. CDR3 in amino acids: CASSYSVDNEKLFF. Here the CDR3 DNA reads TGTGCCAGCAGTTACTCGGTAGATAATGAAAAACTGTTTTTT.

Note on this clone: The sample holds other DNA sequences that translate to the same CDR3. The rearrangement uses TRBV7-9 and TRBJ1-1; D remains ambiguous. The CDR3 length is 13 residues. CDR1 SEHNR and CDR2 FQNEAQ come from the germline V gene (reference sequence). Trimming took 8 bases from V and 2 from J, leaving 12 bases between them. The CDR3 region has the DNA TGTGCCAGCTCCCTGGCCCCTAACACTGAAGCTTTCTTT. It is translated as CASSLAPNTEAFF.

This chain connects TRBV28 to TRBJ1-5; maybe TRBD1 (5 bases). The length of the CDR3 is 14 residues. Trimming took off 8 bases at V and 6 bases at J, with 17 bases between the two ends. Germline V gives CDR1 MDHEN, CDR2 SYDVKM. In DNA, the CDR3 is TGTGCCAGCCAAACTCAGGGCTCTGGTCAGCCCCAGCATTTT. Translated: CASQTQGSGQPQHF. Using reference TRBV28 and TRBJ1-5 for the parts outside the CDR3, the full variable domain is DVKVTQSSRYLVKRTGEKVFLECVQDMDHENMFWYRQDPGLGLRLIYFSYDVKMKEKGDIPEGYSVSREKKERFSLILESASTNQTSMYLCASQTQGSGQPQHFGDGTRLSIL.

This chain's CDR3 is CASSNRQGGRQFF. In DNA, the CDR3 is TGTGCCAGCAGCAACCGACAGGGGGGAAGGCAGTTCTTC. This chain joins TRBV7-2 and TRBJ2-1; TRBD1 matches 9 bases. Germline CDR1 is SGHTA and CDR2 is FQGNSA. The CDR3 length is 13 residues. The V gene end was trimmed by 5 bases and the J gene end by 12 bases; junction bases not matched to a gene: 8.

This clone is termed medium-sized. J is TRBJ2-3 and V is TRBV6-5, with TRBD1 identical over 10 bases. This CDR3 has 13 residues. The V gene end was trimmed by 11 bases and the J gene end by 6 bases; junction bases not matched to a gene: 8. The germline gives CDR1 MNHEY, CDR2 SVGAGI. The CDR3, as DNA: TGTGCCGGCGGGACAGGGGATTGGGATACGCAGTATTTT. This codes for CAGGTGDWDTQYF.

The rearrangement uses TRBV5-4 and TRBJ1-3; no firm D call. The CDR3 has 16 amino acids. Trimming took 4 bases from V and 0 from J, leaving 14 bases between them. The germline CDR1 and CDR2 sequences are SGHNT and YYREEE (reference sequence). The CDR3 reads CASSPKSASSGNTIYF. The CDR3 DNA follows: TGTGCCAGCAGCCCTAAGTCGGCCAGCTCTGGAAACACCATATATTTT.

CDR3 in DNA: TGTGCCACCAGCTACGCGGGAGGTAGCCAGCCCCAGCATTTT. It is translated as CATSYAGGSQPQHF. The chain uses TRBV15 and TRBJ1-5; D is unclear. Trimming shortened V by 5 bases and J by 7 bases, and 15 bases separated the two germline ends. This CDR3 is built from 14 residues. CDR1 and CDR2 from the germline V gene are LNHNV and YYDKDF (reference sequence). The full variable domain, in which reference TRBV15 and TRBJ1-5 provide the parts outside the CDR3, is DAMVIQNPRYQVTQFGKPVTLSCSQTLNHNVMYWYQQKSSQAPKLLFHYYDKDFNNEADTPDNFQSRRPNTSFCFLDIRSPGLGDTAMYLCATSYAGGSQPQHFGDGTRLSIL.

The V call is TRBV5-6, the J call TRBJ2-1; D is unresolved. There are 16 residues in the CDR3. The germline V and J ends were trimmed by 4 bases and 0 bases, with 14 bases remaining between them. The V gene's germline CDR1 is SGHDT and CDR2 YYEEEE. The CDR3 sequence: CASSLPGTGSYNEQFF. The CDR3, as DNA: TGTGCCAGCAGCCTCCCAGGAACCGGCTCCTACAATGAGCAGTTCTTC. The entire variable domain, with the rest obtained from reference TRBV5-6 and TRBJ2-1, is as follows: DAGVTQSPTHLIKTRGQQVTLRCSPKSGHDTVSWYQQALGQGPQFIFQYYEEEERQRGNFPDRFSGHQFPNYSSELNVNALLLGDSALYLCASSLPGTGSYNEQFFGPGTRLTVL.

V is TRBV2 and J is TRBJ1-5, with TRBD1 identical over 12 bases. The germline CDR1 and CDR2 sequences are SNHLY and FYNNEI. V dropped 7 bases and J dropped 5; count of bases not matched to a gene: 6. The CDR3 is made up of 15 amino acids. The CDR3 nucleotides are TGTGCCAGCACACAGGGGACAGGGGGCGATCAGCCCCAGCATTTT. Translating it yields CASTQGTGGDQPQHF.

The chain is built from TRBV5-1 and TRBJ1-2, with D perhaps matching TRBD1 (5 bases). Trimming cost V 2 bases and J 5 bases, with 16 bases left between them. The length of the CDR3 is 15 residues. Germline V lookup: CDR1 SGHRS, CDR2 YFSETQ. The CDR3 sequence is CASSFGVGLKYGYTF. The CDR3 DNA sequence: TGCGCCAGCAGCTTCGGAGTGGGGCTTAAGTATGGCTACACCTTC.

The chain recombines TRBV3-1 (or the pseudogene TRBV3-2) with TRBJ2-7; tentatively, D is TRBD1 (5 bases). V lost 2 bases and J lost 0, with 17 bases in between. Per the germline V gene, CDR1 is LGHDT and CDR2 is YNNKEL (reference sequence). The CDR3 spans 17 residues. CDR3 sequence (DNA): TGTGCCAGCAGCCAAATCCGCGGCAGGGCCAGCTCCTACGAGCAGTACTTC. This gives the protein CASSQIRGRASSYEQYF.

The J gene is TRBJ1-3, the V gene TRBV27; tentative D call: TRBD1 (5 bases). The CDR3 contains 14 residues. Per germline, CDR1 MNHEY and CDR2 SMNVEV (reference sequence). Trimming cost V 2 bases and J 2 bases, with 7 bases left between them. CDR3 amino acids: CASSLKGPGNTIYF. In DNA, the CDR3 is TGTGCCAGCAGTTTAAAGGGGCCTGGAAACACCATATATTTT.

The V and J genes are TRBV2 and TRBJ2-7; D not certain. Germline loops: CDR1 SNHLY, CDR2 FYNNEI. The germline V and J ends were trimmed by 6 bases and 0 bases, with 3 bases remaining between them. The CDR3 is 11 residues long. The CDR3 loop reads CASRDSYEQYF. CDR3 in DNA: TGTGCCAGCAGGGACTCCTACGAGCAGTACTTC. Variable domain in full (rest from reference TRBV2 and TRBJ2-7): EPEVTQTPSHQVTQMGQEVILRCVPISNHLYFYWYRQILGQKVEFLVSFYNNEISEKSEIFDDQFSVERPDGSNFTLKIRSTKLEDSAMYFCASRDSYEQYFGPGTRLTVT.

The chain has TRBV5-4 and TRBJ2-1, with TRBD2 as a possible D gene (6 bases). This CDR3 contains 13 residues. Germline CDR1 SGHNT, CDR2 YYREEE (reference sequence). Trimming stripped 1 base from V and 5 bases from J, with 7 bases between. CDR3 bases: TGTGCCAGCAGCTTGAGACTAGACAATGAGCAGTTCTTC. This sequence encodes CASSLRLDNEQFF.